The entry below describes one T cell receptor beta chain. Its antigen is currently unknown. Each patient gave between 1 and 8 samples, pretreatment and on-treatment. This CDR3 is 15 amino acids long. V shed 2 bases and J 4 bases; nucleotides not matched to a gene: 7. CDR1 and CDR2 (germline): SGHDT, YYEEEE. The data belong to a study of PD-L1 blockade in urothelial cancer. Study results and limitations: Durable-benefit patients expanded tumor-associated blood clones more at 3 weeks.

Synthetically made TCR analog templates were put into each PCR as spikes. Measured with immunoSEQ multiplex PCR; TCRdb has only the in-frame clones, and not every one. The sample has some 27,000 clones, approximately 79% seen once. Here the sequenced sample was PBMCs, taken around atezolizumab (anti-PD-L1) treatment. The V call is TRBV5-6, the J call TRBJ1-1, with 8 bases aligning to TRBD1. The clonotype was recovered from a man over 45 with urothelial cancer. In DNA, the CDR3 is TGTGCCAGCAGCTTTGGGACAGGACCCAGCACTGAAGCTTTCTTT. Encoded protein: CASSFGTGPSTEAFF.